This T cell receptor beta chain was recovered during a study of spatial heterogeneity in lung cancer. Study-level background: In tumor regions, TCR transcript counts tracked strongly with a T cell module score from matched bulk RNA-seq.

Time point of the sample: sample taken at primary tumor resection. The input material, whole RNA from tumor, nontumor lung or frozen PBMC, was sequenced unsorted. TCRdb re-analysed the 5' RACE reads in MiXCR, keeping a single row per CDR3 protein. The sample records about 9,800 distinct CDR3 sequences, 6% to 7% being singletons. General study points: Intratumoral expanded alpha and beta TCR counts were found to track tumor mutation counts.

At least ten counts were recorded for this clonotype. Its antigen is not known. The germline gives CDR1 DFQATT, CDR2 SNEGSKA (reference sequence). There are 15 residues in the CDR3. Trimming pared 6 bases from V and 7 bases from J, leaving 25 bases between. The clonotype originates from a male donor with early-stage non-small cell lung cancer. The rearrangement joins TRBV20-1 to TRBJ2-7; possibly TRBD1 for D (6 bases). The sample consisted of lung tumor tissue, taken at surgery. The chain's CDR3 is CSATPTGRPPGEQYF. DNA of the CDR3: TGCAGTGCCACTCCGACAGGCAGGCCTCCAGGAGAGCAGTACTTC.